Below are 27 T cell receptor beta chains sequenced from a single sample in a study of cytomegalovirus exposure and HLA in healthy donors. Measured with immunoSEQ multiplex PCR; TCRdb has only the in-frame clones, and not every one. Of more than 85,000 clones in the sample, about 95% were seen once. Sequenced input: PBMCs. These receptors were collected from a woman between 18 and 29 years old in good health and CMV-seronegative.

The chain links TRBV7-2 to TRBJ1-3, with 7 bases matching TRBD1. The CDR3 is made up of 17 amino acids. After removal of 6 bases from V and 2 bases from J, the junction contained 13 bases not matched to a gene. The germline CDR1 and CDR2 sequences are SGHTA and FQGNSA. CDR3 amino acids: CASRDRSDRLTGNTIYF. Written as DNA, the CDR3 is TGTGCCAGCAGGGACCGATCGGACAGGCTTACTGGAAACACCATATATTTT.

The J gene is TRBJ2-7, the V gene TRBV5-6; 8 bases match TRBD2. Germline-derived CDR1 and CDR2 are SGHDT and YYEEEE. This CDR3 has 16 residues. V was pared by 1 base and J by 3 bases, with 9 bases of the junction left unmatched. The CDR3 is CASSLLDTSGSYEQYF. Written as DNA, the CDR3 is TGTGCCAGCAGCTTGCTGGATACTAGCGGTAGCTACGAGCAGTACTTC.

The chain uses TRBV7-9 and TRBJ2-7; D ambiguous. Germline CDR1 and CDR2: SEHNR and FQNEAQ (reference sequence). Trimming left V 5 bases short and J 7 bases short, with 18 bases between. This CDR3 comprises 14 residues. For the CDR3, the DNA is TGTGCCAGCAGCCCATCCGTCCCGGGTAAAGAGCAGTACTTC. This gives the protein CASSPSVPGKEQYF. Complete variable domain (other parts from reference TRBV7-9 and TRBJ2-7): DTGVSQNPRHKITKRGQNVTFRCDPISEHNRLYWYRQTLGQGPEFLTYFQNEAQLEKSRLLSDRFSAERPKGSFSTLEIQRTEQGDSAMYLCASSPSVPGKEQYFGPGTRLTVT.

The chain carries TRBV23-1 and TRBJ1-2; no firm D call. TRBV23-1 falls under the ORF class, with uncertain function. The CDR3 length is 14 residues. V was trimmed by 3 bases and J by 1 base, leaving 9 bases between them. The CDR3 reads CASSQGGHNYGYTF. Here the CDR3 DNA reads TGCGCCAGCAGTCAGGGAGGGCATAACTATGGCTACACCTTC.

V gene TRBV18 combines with J gene TRBJ2-7; D perhaps matches TRBD1 (6 bases). Trimming stripped 3 bases from V and 1 base from J, with 7 bases between. This CDR3 contains 13 residues. Germline CDR1 and CDR2: KGHSH and LQKENI. As DNA, the CDR3 is TGTGCCAGCTCACCTGGACAGTCCTACGAGCAGTACTTC. As protein: CASSPGQSYEQYF. Full variable domain (remainder filled in from reference TRBV18 and TRBJ2-7): NAGVMQNPRHLVRRRGQEARLRCSPMKGHSHVYWYRQLPEEGLKFMVYLQKENIIDESGMPKERFSAEFPKEGPSILRIQQVVRGDSAAYFCASSPGQSYEQYFGPGTRLTVT.

The gene calls are TRBV2 and TRBJ2-1, with 15 bases that match TRBD2. There are 17 residues in the CDR3. Germline loops: CDR1 SNHLY, CDR2 FYNNEI. The junction had 9 bases not matched to a gene; V was cut back by 4 bases and J by 8 bases. The CDR3 reads CASSGTSGRAGFDEQFF. The CDR3 DNA reads as TGTGCCAGCAGTGGGACTAGCGGGAGGGCAGGGTTCGATGAGCAGTTCTTC.

The chain recombines TRBV5-6 with TRBJ2-7; TRBD2 aligns across 7 bases. The CDR3 contains 14 residues. V lost 3 bases, J lost 6 bases, and 9 bases stayed unmatched. CDR1 is SGHDT, CDR2 YYEEEE, per germline. This chain's CDR3 is CASSSGRGYFEQYF. Written as DNA, the CDR3 is TGTGCCAGCAGCTCGGGGAGGGGCTATTTCGAGCAGTACTTC. Combining the CDR3 with reference TRBV5-6 and TRBJ2-7 gives the whole variable domain DAGVTQSPTHLIKTRGQQVTLRCSPKSGHDTVSWYQQALGQGPQFIFQYYEEEERQRGNFPDRFSGHQFPNYSSELNVNALLLGDSALYLCASSSGRGYFEQYFGPGTRLTVT.

The V call is TRBV7-9, the J call TRBJ2-2, with D perhaps matching TRBD2 (5 bases). The CDR3 sequence is 14 residues long. The V gene lost 6 bases and the J gene lost 5 bases, with 13 bases spanning the gap. Germline V gene data show CDR1 as SEHNR and CDR2 as FQNEAQ (reference sequence). In nucleotides, the CDR3 is TGTGCCAGCAGATCGGGTGAGCGGACCGGGGAGCTGTTTTTT. Its translation: CASRSGERTGELFF. The whole variable domain, remainder taken from reference TRBV7-9 and TRBJ2-2, is DTGVSQNPRHKITKRGQNVTFRCDPISEHNRLYWYRQTLGQGPEFLTYFQNEAQLEKSRLLSDRFSAERPKGSFSTLEIQRTEQGDSAMYLCASRSGERTGELFFGEGSRLTVL.

This chain uses TRBV7-2 with TRBJ2-3; a possible D gene is TRBD2 (6 bases). Trimming pared 0 bases from V and 6 bases from J, leaving 13 bases between. CDR1 SGHTA and CDR2 FQGNSA come from the germline V gene. This CDR3 region has 15 residues. The CDR3 region is CASSLAVGGRDTQYF. The DNA for the CDR3 is TGTGCCAGCAGCTTAGCAGTCGGGGGACGGGATACGCAGTATTTT.

The genes are TRBV11-3 and TRBJ2-1; perhaps TRBD1 as D (5 bases). Germline loops: CDR1 SGHNT, CDR2 YENEEA. The CDR3 covers 14 residues. The V and J ends lost 3 bases and 6 bases respectively, with 12 bases between them. CDR3 region: CASSLSGLVNEQFF. In DNA form, the CDR3 reads TGTGCCAGCAGCTTGTCAGGGTTGGTCAATGAGCAGTTCTTC.

This chain connects TRBV11-3 to TRBJ2-1; D is uncertain. V shed 3 bases and J shed 0 bases, with 9 bases lying between them. CDR1 SGHNT and CDR2 YENEEA come from the germline V gene. The CDR3 contains 15 residues. The CDR3 nucleotides are TGTGCCAGCAGCTTTTCCGAGAGCTCCTACAATGAGCAGTTCTTC. Translation gives CASSFSESSYNEQFF.

The chain employs TRBV18 and TRBJ1-2, with a tentative D call TRBD1 (5 bases). V shed 2 bases and J shed 3 bases, with 13 bases lying between them. This CDR3 has 15 residues. Germline lookup yields CDR1 KGHSH and CDR2 LQKENI. CDR3 bases: TGTGCCAGCTCACCAAGGAACGGGGGGGACTATGGCTACACCTTC. Translated, it gives CASSPRNGGDYGYTF.

The chain is built from TRBV6-5 and TRBJ1-2; 12 bases are a match to TRBD1. The V gene end was trimmed by 5 bases and the J gene end by 8 bases; junction bases not matched to a gene: 3. CDR3 length equals 13 residues. CDR1 and CDR2 from the germline V gene are MNHEY and SVGAGI. The CDR3 here is CASSRDRGLGYTF. CDR3 DNA: TGTGCCAGCAGTCGGGACAGGGGGCTAGGCTACACCTTC.

In this sample, this clone turned up once. The chain recombines TRBV2 with TRBJ1-1, with TRBD1 matching 7 bases. Germline values: CDR1 SNHLY, CDR2 FYNNEI. The V segment lost 6 bases and the J segment 0 bases; nucleotides outside the gene matches: 4. The CDR3 consists of 14 residues. CDR3 bases: TGTGCCAGCAGGAAGGGGGCCCTGAACACTGAAGCTTTCTTT. It specifies CASRKGALNTEAFF.

The V and J genes are TRBV6-6 and TRBJ1-2, with TRBD1 matching 7 bases. V gave up 0 bases and J gave up 5 bases; unmatched junction bases: 3. The CDR3 runs to 14 residues. CDR1 is MNHNY, CDR2 SVGAGI, per germline (reference sequence). The CDR3 sequence: CASSYSETGYGYTF. CDR3 in DNA: TGTGCCAGCAGTTACTCCGAGACAGGGTATGGCTACACCTTC.

The chain has TRBV9 and TRBJ2-3; D is unclear. Per the germline V gene, CDR1 is SGDLS and CDR2 is YYNGEE. Trimming stripped 1 base from V and 0 bases from J, with 9 bases between. The CDR3 extends over 15 amino acids. The CDR3 DNA is TGTGCCAGCAGCGTAACGAGACTGAGCACAGATACGCAGTATTTT. Protein sequence: CASSVTRLSTDTQYF.

This chain links TRBV11-3 with TRBJ2-7; D may be TRBD2 (5 bases). The germline V and J ends were trimmed by 4 bases and 5 bases, with 12 bases remaining between them. The length of the CDR3 is 13 residues. Looked up from germline, CDR1 is SGHNT and CDR2 is YENEEA. CDR3 region: CASSSSPLHEQYF. The CDR3 bases are TGTGCCAGCAGCTCTAGCCCCCTTCACGAGCAGTACTTC.

The chain employs TRBV2 and TRBJ1-1; possibly TRBD1 for D (5 bases). This CDR3 is built from 16 residues. V gave up 8 bases and J gave up 1 base, with 20 bases separating them. The germline gives CDR1 SNHLY, CDR2 FYNNEI. The CDR3 coding sequence is TGTGCCAGCGATAGTAGTAAGGGGCCGCCGAACACTGAAGCTTTCTTT. Its translation: CASDSSKGPPNTEAFF.

The J gene is TRBJ2-7, the V gene TRBV5-1; weak D call: TRBD1 (5 bases). V lost 4 bases and J 4 bases, leaving 18 bases between the germline ends. CDR1 and CDR2 from the germline V gene are SGHRS and YFSETQ. The CDR3 totals 15 residues. CDR3: CASSAGWGRSYEQYF. The DNA of the CDR3 is TGCGCCAGCAGCGCCGGATGGGGCAGATCTTACGAGCAGTACTTC.

The rearrangement uses TRBV9 and TRBJ1-3; D may be TRBD1 (6 bases). V was clipped by 0 bases and J by 4 bases, with 14 bases between them. Germline V gene lookup returns CDR1 SGDLS and CDR2 YYNGEE. This CDR3 has 16 amino acids. CDR3 nucleotide sequence: TGTGCCAGCAGCGTAGATTACAGGGAAAGGGGAAACACCATATATTTT. It translates to CASSVDYRERGNTIYF. The variable domain in full, with the rest retrieved from reference TRBV9 and TRBJ1-3, is DSGVTQTPKHLITATGQRVTLRCSPRSGDLSVYWYQQSLDQGLQFLIQYYNGEERAKGNILERFSAQQFPDLHSELNLSSLELGDSALYFCASSVDYRERGNTIYFGEGSWLTVV.

V gene TRBV12-5 combines with J gene TRBJ2-1; D is ambiguous. Looked up from germline, CDR1 is LGHNT and CDR2 is FRNRAP. The CDR3 contains 12 residues. V was shortened by 3 bases and J by 6 bases, with 6 bases between the two germline ends. The chain's CDR3 is CASGFTVNEQFF. The CDR3, as DNA: TGTGCTAGTGGTTTTACTGTCAATGAGCAGTTCTTC.

The chain links TRBV5-4 to TRBJ2-2; possibly TRBD2 for D (6 bases). The CDR3 loop spans 14 amino acids. Germline lookup yields CDR1 SGHNT and CDR2 YYREEE (reference sequence). Between the trimmed V and J ends, which lost 0 bases and 6 bases, there was a span of 9 bases. CDR3 residues: CASSLVSGAGELFF. The DNA of the CDR3 is TGTGCCAGCAGCTTGGTTAGCGGTGCCGGGGAGCTGTTTTTT.

This sequence joins TRBV2 and TRBJ1-5; D remains unclear. Trimming took off 1 base at V and 9 bases at J, with 13 bases between the two ends. From germline, CDR1 is SNHLY and CDR2 FYNNEI. The CDR3 runs 14 residues. CDR3 in DNA: TGTGCCAGCAGTGAAGGGGTCAATGAGGGGCCCCAGCATTTT. It specifies CASSEGVNEGPQHF.

The DNA for the CDR3 is TGTGCCAGCAGTAGCCGGGACAGGGGATACTACGAGCAGTACTTC. Translating gives CASSSRDRGYYEQYF. The chain employs TRBV6-6 and TRBJ2-7, with TRBD1 matching over 10 bases. Germline CDR1 MNHNY, CDR2 SVGAGI (reference sequence). The trim removed 5 bases at V and 3 bases at J, leaving 7 bases unmatched. This CDR3 region has 15 residues.

The rearrangement links TRBV27 to TRBJ1-1; no reliable D call. CDR3 length: 13 residues. Per germline, CDR1 MNHEY and CDR2 SMNVEV (reference sequence). V lost 5 bases to trimming and J lost 0 bases, with 7 bases between them. The CDR3 DNA follows: TGTGCCAGCAGTCTAAAGTTGAACACTGAAGCTTTCTTT. It is translated as CASSLKLNTEAFF.

This sequence joins TRBV5-1 and TRBJ2-7; D gene uncertain. Germline V gene sequence: CDR1 SGHRS, CDR2 YFSETQ. This CDR3 has 15 residues. V was shortened by 0 bases and J by 0 bases, with 10 bases between the two germline ends. CDR3 sequence reads: CASSLGAMDSYEQYF. The DNA for the CDR3 is TGCGCCAGCAGCTTGGGGGCCATGGACTCCTACGAGCAGTACTTC.

The chain couples TRBV30 to TRBJ1-3; weak D call: TRBD1 (5 bases). The germline V gene encodes CDR1 GTSNPN and CDR2 SVGIG (reference sequence). The V and J ends lost 3 bases and 9 bases respectively, with 18 bases between them. The CDR3 contains 14 residues. This CDR3 reads CAWSLYTAGGTIYF. In DNA, the CDR3 is TGTGCCTGGAGCCTGTACACCGCCGGGGGCACCATATATTTT.